Sequencing of this T cell receptor (beta chain) was carried out in a study of T-cell memory formation after mild COVID-19. To note about this clonotype: Its antigen is not known.

From germline, CDR1 is SGHTA and CDR2 FQGNSA. V was cut by 4 bases and J by 10 bases, with 17 bases left in between. The CDR3 length is 14 residues. MiXCR, applied by TCRdb to the 5' RACE reads, yields one record per CDR3 protein. The data hold 390,000 or so distinct CDR3 sequences, with roughly 15% observed a single time. Study findings and constraints: Largely, contracting CD4+ clones fell within CM and EM, and contracting CD8+ clones within EMRA.

The TCR originated in a man aged 18-30 years who had mild COVID-19 (a few samples of this study predate the infection). Cell type and time point are not known. This chain links TRBV7-2 with TRBJ2-1; D unresolved. Sequenced sample: PBMCs or a T cell subset sorted from them (not recorded which). CDR3 amino acids: CASSYQSSGEEQFF. In nucleotides, the CDR3 is TGTGCCAGCAGCTACCAATCCTCAGGAGAAGAGCAGTTCTTC.